This T cell receptor (beta chain) was found in a study of blood T cell repertoires in COVID-19. The CDR3 covers 11 residues. With 2 bases removed from V and 7 bases from J, the gap between germline ends came to 6 bases. Germline assignment: CDR1 MNHEY and CDR2 SVGEGT. Participants, roughly 18 to 90 years old, spanned fewer than 25 US areas. Cohort 3 donors counted as recovered after two negative PCRs, clearance, or resolved symptoms. This table comes from immunoSEQ multiplex PCR, and its TCRdb copy is limited to in-frame clones, with some not included. The sample includes roughly 130,000 clones, about 79% of them seen just once.

This receptor was obtained from a man aged 50 or older who had recovered from COVID-19. Sequencing was done on a sample of PBMCs or T cells enriched from blood (not recorded which). This chain connects TRBV6-2 or TRBV6-3 to TRBJ2-7; unclear D gene. This CDR3 is CASSYVEEQYF. The CDR3 DNA follows: TGTGCCAGCAGTTACGTTGAGGAGCAGTACTTC.